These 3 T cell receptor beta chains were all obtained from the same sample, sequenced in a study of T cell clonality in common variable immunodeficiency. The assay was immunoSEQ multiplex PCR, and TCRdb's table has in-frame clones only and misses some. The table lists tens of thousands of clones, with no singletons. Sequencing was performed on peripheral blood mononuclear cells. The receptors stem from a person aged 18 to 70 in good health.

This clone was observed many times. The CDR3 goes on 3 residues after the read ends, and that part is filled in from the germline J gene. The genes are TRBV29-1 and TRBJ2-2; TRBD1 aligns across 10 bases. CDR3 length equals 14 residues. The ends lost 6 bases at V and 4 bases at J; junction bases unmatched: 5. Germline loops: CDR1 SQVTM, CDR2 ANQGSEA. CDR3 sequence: CSVRGQGSTGELFF. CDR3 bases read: TGCAGCGTCCGGGGACAGGGGAGCACCGGGGAG.

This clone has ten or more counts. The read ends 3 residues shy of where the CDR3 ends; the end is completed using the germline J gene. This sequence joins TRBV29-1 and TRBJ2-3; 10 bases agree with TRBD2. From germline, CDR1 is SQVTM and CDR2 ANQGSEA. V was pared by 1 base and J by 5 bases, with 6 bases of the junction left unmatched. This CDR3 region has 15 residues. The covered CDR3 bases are TGCAGCGTTGAAGGAGCGGGAGGGCCTGGAGATACG. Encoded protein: CSVEGAGGPGDT. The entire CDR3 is CSVEGAGGPGDTQYF.

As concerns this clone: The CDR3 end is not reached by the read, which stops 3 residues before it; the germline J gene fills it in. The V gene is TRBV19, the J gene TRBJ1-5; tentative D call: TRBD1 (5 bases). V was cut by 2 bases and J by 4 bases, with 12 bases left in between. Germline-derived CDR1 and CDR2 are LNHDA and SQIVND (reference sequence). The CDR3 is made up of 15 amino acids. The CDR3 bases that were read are TGTGCCAGTAGTATACCCGGCAGGGTTAATCAGCCC. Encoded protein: CASSIPGRVNQP. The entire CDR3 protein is CASSIPGRVNQPQHF.